This T cell receptor beta chain comes out of a study of early stage breast cancer tumors. Profiling relied on immunoSEQ multiplex PCR, and the TCRdb table lists in-frame clones only, not all of them. The profile shows fewer than 70,000 clones, 80% of them singletons. Germline V gene lookup returns CDR1 MNHEY and CDR2 SMNVEV (reference sequence). V lost 4 bases to trimming and J lost 5 bases; unmatched junction nucleotides: 13. This CDR3 region has 16 residues. This sequence originates from a person aged 40 to 50 with breast cancer. V usage is TRBV27 and J usage is TRBJ2-7, with TRBD2 matching 8 bases. What was sequenced was blood. The DNA of the CDR3 is TGTGCCAGCAGTTCGCCTATAGCGGGGCGTAGCCACGAGCAGTACTTC. Protein sequence: CASSSPIAGRSHEQYF.